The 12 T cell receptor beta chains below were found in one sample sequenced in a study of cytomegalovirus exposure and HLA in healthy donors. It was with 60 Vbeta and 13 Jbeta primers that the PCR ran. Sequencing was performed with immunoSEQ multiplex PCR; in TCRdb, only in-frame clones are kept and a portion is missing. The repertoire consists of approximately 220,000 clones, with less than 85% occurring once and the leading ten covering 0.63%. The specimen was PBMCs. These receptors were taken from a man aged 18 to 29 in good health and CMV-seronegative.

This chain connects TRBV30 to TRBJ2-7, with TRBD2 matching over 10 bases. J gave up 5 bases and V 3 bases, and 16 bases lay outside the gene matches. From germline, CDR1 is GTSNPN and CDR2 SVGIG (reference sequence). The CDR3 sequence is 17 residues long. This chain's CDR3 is CAWRARLRSGRADEQYF. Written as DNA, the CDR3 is TGTGCCTGGAGGGCCCGATTGAGAAGCGGGAGGGCCGACGAGCAGTACTTC.

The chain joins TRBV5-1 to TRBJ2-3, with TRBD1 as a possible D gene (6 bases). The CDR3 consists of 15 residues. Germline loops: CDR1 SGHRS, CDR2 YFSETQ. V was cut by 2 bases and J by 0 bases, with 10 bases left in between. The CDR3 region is CASSLGQGSTDTQYF. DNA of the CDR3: TGCGCCAGCAGCTTAGGTCAGGGGAGCACAGATACGCAGTATTTT.

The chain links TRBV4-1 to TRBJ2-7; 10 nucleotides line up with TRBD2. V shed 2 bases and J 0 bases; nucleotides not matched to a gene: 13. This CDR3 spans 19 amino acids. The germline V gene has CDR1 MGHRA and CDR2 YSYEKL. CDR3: CASSQTPPLAGLASYEQYF. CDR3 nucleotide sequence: TGCGCCAGCAGCCAAACTCCCCCACTAGCGGGACTTGCCTCCTACGAGCAGTACTTC.

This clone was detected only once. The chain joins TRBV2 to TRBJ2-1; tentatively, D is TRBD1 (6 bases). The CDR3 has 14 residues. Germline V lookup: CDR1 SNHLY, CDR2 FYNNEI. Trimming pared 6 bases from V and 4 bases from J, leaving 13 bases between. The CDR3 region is CASSQGTRYNEQFF. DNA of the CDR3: TGTGCCAGCAGCCAAGGGACAAGATACAATGAGCAGTTCTTC. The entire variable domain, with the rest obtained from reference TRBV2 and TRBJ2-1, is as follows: EPEVTQTPSHQVTQMGQEVILRCVPISNHLYFYWYRQILGQKVEFLVSFYNNEISEKSEIFDDQFSVERPDGSNFTLKIRSTKLEDSAMYFCASSQGTRYNEQFFGPGTRLTVL.

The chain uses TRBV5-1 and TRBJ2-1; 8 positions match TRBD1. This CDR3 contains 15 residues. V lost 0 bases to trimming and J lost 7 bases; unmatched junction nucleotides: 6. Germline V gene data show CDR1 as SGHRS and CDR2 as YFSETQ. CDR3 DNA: TGCGCCAGCAGCTTGGGGCAGGGGGCCGCAAATGAGCAGTTCTTC. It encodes CASSLGQGAANEQFF.

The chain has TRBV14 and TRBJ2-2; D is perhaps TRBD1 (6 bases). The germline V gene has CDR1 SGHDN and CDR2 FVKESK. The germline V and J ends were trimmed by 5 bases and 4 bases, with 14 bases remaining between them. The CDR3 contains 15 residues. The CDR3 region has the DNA TGTGCCAGCAGCTACAGGGAATGGATCACCGGGGAGCTGTTTTTT. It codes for CASSYREWITGELFF.

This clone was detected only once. CDR3 sequence: CASSIEYGGGAWYEQYF. The CDR3 nucleotides are TGTGCCAGTAGTATAGAATACGGCGGGGGGGCCTGGTACGAGCAGTACTTC. J is TRBJ2-7 and V is TRBV19, with TRBD2 matching 9 bases. The CDR3 has 17 amino acids. CDR1 and CDR2 (germline): LNHDA, SQIVND (reference sequence). The V gene end was trimmed by 0 bases and the J gene end by 4 bases; junction bases not matched to a gene: 10.

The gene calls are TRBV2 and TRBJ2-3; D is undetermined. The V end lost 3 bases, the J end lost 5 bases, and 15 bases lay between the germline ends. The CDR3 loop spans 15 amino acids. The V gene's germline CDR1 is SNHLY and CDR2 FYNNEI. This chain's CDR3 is CASSEAQRRLDTQYF. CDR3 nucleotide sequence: TGTGCCAGCAGTGAGGCTCAACGGCGGCTAGATACGCAGTATTTT.

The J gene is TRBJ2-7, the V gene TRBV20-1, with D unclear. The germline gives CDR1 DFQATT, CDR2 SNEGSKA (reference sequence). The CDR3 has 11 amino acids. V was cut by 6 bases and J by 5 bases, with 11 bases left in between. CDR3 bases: TGCAGTGCCACCGACAACCACGAGCAGTACTTC. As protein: CSATDNHEQYF.

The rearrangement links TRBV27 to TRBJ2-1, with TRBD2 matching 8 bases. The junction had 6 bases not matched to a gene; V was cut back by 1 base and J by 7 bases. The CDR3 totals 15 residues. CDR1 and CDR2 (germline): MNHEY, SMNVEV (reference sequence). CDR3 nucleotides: TGTGCCAGCAGTTTATTGACGGGAGGGTGGAATGAGCAGTTCTTC. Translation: CASSLLTGGWNEQFF.

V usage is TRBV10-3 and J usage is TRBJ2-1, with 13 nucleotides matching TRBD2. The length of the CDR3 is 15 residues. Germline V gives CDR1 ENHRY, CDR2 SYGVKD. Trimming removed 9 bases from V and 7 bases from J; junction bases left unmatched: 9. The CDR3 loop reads CAIYSGTSGTNEQFF. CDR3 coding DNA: TGTGCCATATACTCCGGGACTAGCGGGACTAATGAGCAGTTCTTC.

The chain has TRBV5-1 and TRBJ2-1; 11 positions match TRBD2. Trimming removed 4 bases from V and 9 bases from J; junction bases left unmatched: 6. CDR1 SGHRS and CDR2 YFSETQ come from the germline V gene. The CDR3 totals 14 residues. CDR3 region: CASSKTSGMIEQFF. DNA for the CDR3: TGCGCCAGCAGCAAGACTAGCGGGATGATTGAGCAGTTCTTC.